These 9 T cell receptor beta chains originate from one sample sequenced in a study of shared clonotypes between healthy human individuals. Naive CD8 cells comprised CD45RO-negative, CCR7-positively selected cells, excluding terminally differentiated effector memory CD45RA+ cells. This table comes from immunoSEQ multiplex PCR, and its TCRdb copy is limited to in-frame clones, with some not included. The sample includes about 2 million clones, about 95% of them seen just once. Specimen: naive CD8+ T cells sorted from blood. The receptor set was obtained from a man younger than 30 in good health.

The rearrangement uses TRBV5-6 and TRBJ2-5; D remains ambiguous. The CDR3 has 16 residues. V gave up 0 bases and J gave up 3 bases, with 15 bases separating them. From germline, CDR1 is SGHDT and CDR2 YYEEEE. The CDR3 protein is CASSLASVGTEETQYF. The CDR3 DNA follows: TGTGCCAGCAGCTTGGCCTCGGTGGGAACCGAAGAGACCCAGTACTTC.

The V and J genes are TRBV7-3 and TRBJ2-7, with D tentatively TRBD1 (6 bases). Germline lookup yields CDR1 SGHTA and CDR2 FQGTGA. V was shortened by 5 bases and J by 6 bases, with 14 bases between the two germline ends. This CDR3 has 13 residues. The CDR3 DNA reads TGTGCCAGCAGCCGGGACACCTTTTCCGAGCAGTACTTC. Protein sequence: CASSRDTFSEQYF.

This clone was detected only once. J is TRBJ2-7 and V is TRBV9, with 8 bases lining up with TRBD1. Trimming cost V 4 bases and J 2 bases; bases outside gene matches: 8. The germline V gene encodes CDR1 SGDLS and CDR2 YYNGEE. The CDR3 runs 15 residues. CDR3 sequence reads: CASSQTGTGAYEQYF. The DNA for the CDR3 is TGTGCCAGCAGCCAGACCGGGACAGGAGCCTACGAGCAGTACTTC.

V and J are TRBV6-6 and TRBJ1-6, with D possibly matching TRBD1 (6 bases). The germline V gene encodes CDR1 MNHNY and CDR2 SVGAGI (reference sequence). This CDR3 contains 15 residues. The ends were cut back, 2 bases at V and 8 bases at J, with 13 bases in the middle. Here the CDR3 reads CASSYVVAGDSPLHF. CDR3 DNA: TGTGCCAGCAGTTACGTGGTGGCAGGGGATTCACCCCTCCACTTT.

The chain is built from TRBV7-2 and TRBJ2-3, with 12 bases lining up with TRBD2. The CDR3 contains 18 residues. Trimming took 1 base from V and 1 from J; bases not matched to a gene: 6. Germline values: CDR1 SGHTA, CDR2 FQGNSA. CDR3 in amino acids: CASSLESSGGAGTDTQYF. CDR3 sequence (DNA): TGTGCCAGCAGCTTAGAGTCTAGCGGGGGGGCAGGCACAGATACGCAGTATTTT.

The chain uses TRBV27 and TRBJ2-7; D not resolved. The CDR3 loop spans 13 amino acids. With 3 bases removed from V and 2 bases from J, the gap between germline ends came to 8 bases. Germline lookup yields CDR1 MNHEY and CDR2 SMNVEV (reference sequence). DNA of the CDR3: TGTGCCAGCAGTTTCTCGTTTGCCTACGAGCAGTACTTC. Protein: CASSFSFAYEQYF.

The rearrangement uses TRBV5-1 and TRBJ2-7; 9 bases map to TRBD2. The trim removed 4 bases at V and 3 bases at J, leaving 8 bases unmatched. The CDR3 totals 15 residues. Germline CDR1 SGHRS, CDR2 YFSETQ. Here the CDR3 DNA reads TGCGCCAGCAGCCAATCTAGCGGGACCCTCTACGAGCAGTACTTC. Amino acid sequence: CASSQSSGTLYEQYF.

As to this clone: Other DNA sequences in the same sample also yield this CDR3. The chain employs TRBV7-9 and TRBJ1-1, with a possible D match to TRBD1 (5 bases). Germline CDR1 and CDR2: SEHNR and FQNEAQ (reference sequence). CDR3 length: 12 residues. V was clipped by 5 bases and J by 6 bases, with 10 bases between them. CDR3 amino acids: CASSGTGAEAFF. CDR3 sequence (DNA): TGTGCCAGCAGCGGGACGGGAGCTGAAGCTTTCTTT. The full variable domain, rest sourced from reference TRBV7-9 and TRBJ1-1, is DTGVSQNPRHKITKRGQNVTFRCDPISEHNRLYWYRQTLGQGPEFLTYFQNEAQLEKSRLLSDRFSAERPKGSFSTLEIQRTEQGDSAMYLCASSGTGAEAFFGQGTRLTVV.

The chain is built from TRBV30 and TRBJ2-7, with no clear D. The germline V and J ends were trimmed by 3 bases and 5 bases, with 8 bases remaining between them. Germline lookup yields CDR1 GTSNPN and CDR2 SVGIG (reference sequence). The CDR3 loop spans 11 amino acids. As DNA, the CDR3 is TGTGCCTGGAGCGACACAAACGAGCAGTACTTC. The encoded protein is CAWSDTNEQYF.